This TCR beta chain comes out of a study of preoperative IRX-2 immunotherapy in early breast cancer. Treatment in this sample: preoperative locoregional IRX-2 cytokine immunotherapy. Preoperative locoregional IRX-2 cytokine immunotherapy was tested in the phase Ib source study. The germline CDR1 and CDR2 sequences are SNHLY and FYNNEI. Trimming stripped 6 bases from V and 1 base from J, with 9 bases between. CDR3 length: 13 residues. The table lists this clone with a count of one. Data came from immunoSEQ multiplex PCR; TCRdb stores just in-frame clones and leaves some out. The table shows around 25,000 clones, with about 87% occurring only once.

The receptor comes from a human donor with breast cancer. The sequences come from tumor tissue, collected after IRX-2 immunotherapy. The chain uses TRBV2 and TRBJ1-1; unclear D gene. CDR3 sequence reads: CASSQGKNTEAFF. Written as DNA, the CDR3 is TGTGCCAGCAGCCAAGGGAAGAACACTGAAGCTTTCTTT.